The 17 T cell receptor beta chains reported below all come from one sample, sequenced in a study of CD8+CD57+ T cells in acquired aplastic anemia (dated by TCRdb to the late 2010s). Instrument used: Illumina HiSeq 2000. Genomic DNA was used as template for profiling of TCR beta VDJ combinations and CDR3 sequences. TCRdb trimmed public reads at Q25 via fastp, called clones via MiXCR and kept in-frame beta chains. Each entry is one CDR3 protein sequence, shown with its most common DNA and genes. Across this sample there are 180,000 or so distinct CDR3 sequences, with 40% to 50% seen only once. The ten biggest clones cover roughly 3% of the sample. The sample taken for sequencing was sorted CD4+, CD8+, or CD8+CD57+ T cells (not recorded which) from PBMCs. The receptors were sampled from a human donor in good health.

This clonotype has just a few counts. The rearrangement links TRBV15 to TRBJ2-5, with 7 nucleotides matching TRBD2. Trimming removed 5 bases from V and 1 base from J; junction bases left unmatched: 4. The CDR3 sequence is 14 residues long. The germline V gene encodes CDR1 LNHNV and CDR2 YYDKDF (reference sequence). The CDR3 sequence is CATSGGGSQETQYF. The CDR3 coding sequence is TGTGCCACCAGCGGGGGGGGGTCCCAAGAGACCCAGTACTTC.

V is TRBV25-1 and J is TRBJ2-2; either TRBD1 or TRBD2 may supply D (7 bases each). V was shortened by 8 bases and J by 1 base, with 17 bases between the two germline ends. Germline V CDR1 and CDR2: MGHDK, SYGVNS. This CDR3 is 16 amino acids long. In nucleotides, the CDR3 is TGTGCCAGCTACGGGGGGCGGACAGGGAACACCGGGGAGCTGTTTTTT. Encoded protein: CASYGGRTGNTGELFF.

The J gene is TRBJ1-2, the V gene TRBV11-2; D unclear. Trimming cost V 2 bases and J 2 bases, with 15 bases left between them. The germline V gene encodes CDR1 SGHAT and CDR2 FQNNGV. There are 16 residues in the CDR3. CDR3: CASSLNPGIVNYGYTF. For the CDR3, the DNA is TGTGCCAGCAGCTTAAACCCGGGAATCGTAAACTATGGCTACACCTTC.

The J gene is TRBJ1-1, the V gene TRBV12-3 or TRBV12-4; D call uncertain. Trimming shortened V by 5 bases and J by 0 bases, and 13 bases separated the two germline ends. The CDR3 length is 15 residues. The CDR3 region is CASSEGYSMNTEAFF. For the CDR3, the DNA is TGTGCCAGCAGTGAAGGGTACAGTATGAACACTGAAGCTTTCTTT.

The chain couples TRBV10-3 to TRBJ2-7, with 14 positions matching TRBD2. The germline V gene has CDR1 ENHRY and CDR2 SYGVKD. The ends lost 6 bases at V and 6 bases at J; junction bases unmatched: 4. This CDR3 region has 14 residues. The CDR3 reads CAIRGLAGVSEQYF. The CDR3 DNA reads TGTGCCATCAGGGGACTAGCGGGAGTGAGCGAGCAGTACTTC.

The chain has TRBV20-1 and TRBJ1-5; the D gene is possibly TRBD1 (6 bases). Germline V lookup: CDR1 DFQATT, CDR2 SNEGSKA (reference sequence). There are 13 residues in the CDR3. Between the trimmed V and J ends, which lost 2 bases and 7 bases, there was a span of 12 bases. CDR3 residues: CSARTGSGQPQHF. The CDR3, as DNA: TGCAGTGCTAGAACAGGGTCAGGCCAGCCCCAGCATTTT.

This clonotype was counted many times. The rearrangement uses TRBV11-2 and TRBJ2-7, with unresolved D. Germline V gives CDR1 SGHAT, CDR2 FQNNGV. This CDR3 has 11 residues. Trimming removed 8 bases from V and 3 bases from J, with 8 bases in between. The DNA of the CDR3 is TGTGCCAGCGCCAGCCACTACGAGCAGTACTTC. Protein: CASASHYEQYF. Full variable domain (outside the CDR3, taken from reference TRBV11-2 and TRBJ2-7): EAGVAQSPRYKIIEKRQSVAFWCNPISGHATLYWYQQILGQGPKLLIQFQNNGVVDDSQLPKDRFSAERLKGVDSTLKIQPAKLEDSAVYLCASASHYEQYFGPGTRLTVT.

This clonotype was detected many times. The rearrangement joins TRBV10-3 to TRBJ2-3; D might be TRBD2 (5 bases). CDR1 and CDR2 (germline): ENHRY, SYGVKD. The ends were cut back, 3 bases at V and 0 bases at J, with 7 bases in the middle. The CDR3 is 14 residues long. The chain's CDR3 is CAISDPGSTDTQYF. DNA for the CDR3: TGTGCCATCAGTGACCCGGGGAGCACAGATACGCAGTATTTT.

This chain joins TRBV19 and TRBJ1-3; the D is unclear. The CDR3 sequence is 16 residues long. Trimming removed 1 base at V and 0 bases at J, with 10 bases between. In germline, CDR1 is LNHDA, CDR2 SQIVND (reference sequence). The CDR3 DNA is TGTGCCAGTAGTATAGCGGCCTTGAGCTCTGGAAACACCATATATTTT. Its translation: CASSIAALSSGNTIYF.

The sample holds a few counts of this clonotype. One end of the junction varies from germline; a read error may be responsible. The genes are TRBV19 and TRBJ1-1, with 11 bases that match TRBD1. This CDR3 has 19 amino acids. Germline CDR1 is LNHDA and CDR2 is SQIVND (reference sequence). The CDR3 region has the DNA TGTGCCAGTAGTATTCAGGGGGGAAGGACAGGGGGCATGAACACTGAAGCTTCCTTT. Translated, it gives CASSIQGGRTGGMNTEASF.

This clonotype appeared many times. The junction departs from germline at one end; a sequencing error may be responsible. The gene calls are TRBV5-1 and TRBJ1-5; D is undetermined. The CDR3 is made up of 13 amino acids. CDR1 and CDR2 (germline): SGHRS, YFSETQ. CDR3: CASSLALGQPQHF. CDR3 in DNA: TGTGCCAGCAGCTTAGCATTAGGCCAGCCCCAGCATTTT.

J is TRBJ2-5 and V is TRBV5-1, with D possibly matching TRBD2 (6 bases). This CDR3 region has 16 residues. Trimming shortened V by 0 bases and J by 5 bases, and 17 bases separated the two germline ends. Germline V gives CDR1 SGHRS, CDR2 YFSETQ. The CDR3 loop is CASSLAGGGGAETQYF. The CDR3 region has the DNA TGCGCCAGCAGCTTGGCCGGGGGAGGAGGGGCCGAGACCCAGTACTTC.

This chain joins TRBV10-1 and TRBJ1-1; 7 positions match TRBD1. Germline lookup yields CDR1 WNHNN and CDR2 SYGVQD (reference sequence). The V and J ends lost 2 bases and 4 bases, in that order; junction bases with no gene match: 4. The CDR3 consists of 14 residues. The CDR3 bases are TGCGCCAGCAGTGAGGACAGGGATAGCACTGAAGCTTTCTTT. Translating it yields CASSEDRDSTEAFF.

This clonotype showed up many times. The V gene is TRBV12-3 or TRBV12-4, the J gene TRBJ1-2; possibly TRBD1 for D (5 bases). The CDR3 consists of 14 residues. Trimming removed 1 base from V and 8 bases from J, with 14 bases in between. CDR3 loop: CASSLVGTAIGYTF. The CDR3 DNA is TGTGCCAGCAGTTTAGTTGGGACGGCTATAGGCTACACCTTC.

There are a few counts of this clonotype. V usage is TRBV9 and J usage is TRBJ1-1; 7 bases align to TRBD1. The CDR3 totals 12 residues. Unmatched junction bases numbered 4, after V lost 3 bases and J lost 8 bases. Germline CDR1 is SGDLS and CDR2 is YYNGEE. CDR3 loop: CASSASTGEAFF. CDR3 in DNA: TGTGCCAGCAGCGCCTCGACAGGGGAAGCTTTCTTT. Drawing the rest from reference TRBV9 and TRBJ1-1, the complete variable domain is DSGVTQTPKHLITATGQRVTLRCSPRSGDLSVYWYQQSLDQGLQFLIQYYNGEERAKGNILERFSAQQFPDLHSELNLSSLELGDSALYFCASSASTGEAFFGQGTRLTVV.

As to this clonotype: The CDR3 carries no conserved terminal phenylalanine or tryptophan, so it likely arises from a read error. The chain links TRBV4-1 to TRBJ1-1; D call uncertain. From germline, CDR1 is MGHRA and CDR2 YSYEKL. The CDR3 runs to 12 residues. The CDR3 spells CAGRKGPGEAFS. CDR3 bases: TGCGCCGGCAGAAAAGGGCCGGGCGAAGCTTTCTCT.

This rearrangement joins TRBV20-1 to TRBJ2-3, with D maybe TRBD2 (5 bases). This CDR3 has 15 amino acids. Per germline, CDR1 DFQATT and CDR2 SNEGSKA (reference sequence). The V and J ends lost 0 bases and 0 bases respectively, with 10 bases between them. CDR3 coding DNA: TGCAGTGCTAGAGATCCCTGGACTAGCACAGATACGCAGTATTTT. Protein sequence: CSARDPWTSTDTQYF.